The 28 T cell receptor beta chains below were found in one sample sequenced in a study of blood T cell repertoires in COVID-19. The assay was immunoSEQ multiplex PCR, and TCRdb's table has in-frame clones only and misses some. The table records some 340,000 clones, around 83% of them present only once. Sample: PBMCs or T cells enriched from blood (not recorded which). Receptors originate from a woman between 45 and 65 years old who had recovered from COVID-19.

The chain couples TRBV18 to TRBJ1-3; maybe TRBD1 (6 bases). V dropped 6 bases and J dropped 0 bases, with 15 bases sitting between them. The CDR3 covers 16 residues. Germline V CDR1 and CDR2: KGHSH, LQKENI. Here the CDR3 reads CASSTQGQFSGNTIYF. In nucleotides, the CDR3 is TGTGCCAGCTCTACCCAGGGACAATTCTCTGGAAACACCATATATTTT.

This CDR3 is CASSVGVSNEQYF. The DNA of the CDR3 is TGTGCCAGCAGCGTAGGGGTTAGCAACGAGCAGTACTTC. This sequence joins TRBV9 and TRBJ2-7; the D is unclear. This CDR3 is 13 amino acids long. V was cut by 0 bases and J by 5 bases, with 9 bases left in between. CDR1 is SGDLS, CDR2 YYNGEE, per germline.

This clone appeared once. V and J are TRBV7-9 and TRBJ2-3; 9 positions match TRBD2. The germline V gene encodes CDR1 SEHNR and CDR2 FQNEAQ (reference sequence). With V trimmed by 0 bases and J by 0 bases, 4 bases remained unmatched. This CDR3 has 17 amino acids. The CDR3 DNA sequence: TGTGCCAGCAGCTTAGCCCTGACTAGCGGAAGCACAGATACGCAGTATTTT. It is translated as CASSLALTSGSTDTQYF.

The chain is built from TRBV18 and TRBJ2-2, with D unclear. The CDR3 contains 15 residues. The V end lost 1 base, the J end lost 4 bases, and 10 bases lay between the germline ends. In germline, CDR1 is KGHSH, CDR2 LQKENI. The CDR3, as DNA: TGTGCCAGCTCACCACGGTCAGATCCCACCGGGGAGCTGTTTTTT. It specifies CASSPRSDPTGELFF.

The chain uses TRBV27 and TRBJ2-5; 7 bases match TRBD2. CDR1 is MNHEY, CDR2 SMNVEV, per germline (reference sequence). V was clipped by 5 bases and J by 4 bases; unmatched bases: 16. This CDR3 spans 17 amino acids. In DNA form, the CDR3 reads TGTGCCAGCAGTAGAGTAGGAGTCGGACTAGTTGGAGAGACCCAGTACTTC. Its translation: CASSRVGVGLVGETQYF.

Only one count was recorded for this clone. V usage is TRBV5-1 and J usage is TRBJ2-3; perhaps TRBD2 as D (6 bases). Germline values: CDR1 SGHRS, CDR2 YFSETQ. The CDR3 extends over 15 amino acids. V shed 3 bases and J shed 4 bases, with 15 bases lying between them. CDR3 nucleotides: TGCGCCAGCAGCTGGGACTCGGTGGTGTCAGATACGCAGTATTTT. Residues: CASSWDSVVSDTQYF.

The chain has TRBV6-2 or TRBV6-3 and TRBJ2-1; 7 bases are a match to TRBD2. Germline lookup yields CDR1 MNHEY and CDR2 SVGEGT. Trimming cost V 6 bases and J 15 bases; bases outside gene matches: 20. CDR3 length: 15 residues. The CDR3 DNA reads TGTGCCAGCAGCCCTAGTATGGTCGGAGAAGGGAGGGGGTTCTTC. This encodes CASSPSMVGEGRGFF.

This rearrangement joins TRBV4-3 to TRBJ1-6; D is possibly TRBD1 (5 bases). The V end was cut by 4 bases, the J end by 10 bases, with 14 bases between. Germline values: CDR1 LGHNA, CDR2 YSLEER. CDR3 size: 14 residues. The DNA of the CDR3 is TGCGCCAGCAGCCCCGAGCAGGGTTGGTCACCCCTCCACTTT. Translation gives CASSPEQGWSPLHF.

The gene calls are TRBV5-1 and TRBJ2-7; 9 bases agree with TRBD1. This CDR3 comprises 15 residues. V gave up 5 bases and J gave up 0 bases; unmatched junction bases: 6. Germline assignment: CDR1 SGHRS and CDR2 YFSETQ. Here the CDR3 reads CASSPDRGFSYEQYF. The CDR3 nucleotides are TGCGCCAGCAGTCCGGACAGGGGCTTCTCCTACGAGCAGTACTTC. Combining the CDR3 with reference TRBV5-1 and TRBJ2-7 gives the whole variable domain KAGVTQTPRYLIKTRGQQVTLSCSPISGHRSVSWYQQTPGQGLQFLFEYFSETQRNKGNFPGRFSGRQFSNSRSEMNVSTLELGDSALYLCASSPDRGFSYEQYFGPGTRLTVT.

The sample holds one count of this clone. V gene TRBV6-5 combines with J gene TRBJ1-2; 7 positions match TRBD1. Per germline, CDR1 MNHEY and CDR2 SVGAGI. This CDR3 contains 13 residues. V lost 8 bases, J lost 7 bases, and 10 bases stayed unmatched. The CDR3 sequence is CASAPGGIRGYTF. The DNA of the CDR3 is TGTGCCAGCGCACCAGGGGGTATTCGTGGCTACACCTTC.

The rearrangement links TRBV2 to TRBJ1-5; D not resolved. The V end lost 8 bases, the J end lost 0 bases, and 11 bases lay between the germline ends. Per the germline V gene, CDR1 is SNHLY and CDR2 is FYNNEI. The CDR3 extends over 14 amino acids. The CDR3 bases are TGTGCCAGCGGTCGAGAGGGTAGCAATCAGCCCCAGCATTTT. Residues: CASGREGSNQPQHF.

The chain links TRBV20-1 to TRBJ2-7; D gene uncertain. Looked up from germline, CDR1 is DFQATT and CDR2 is SNEGSKA (reference sequence). V gave up 0 bases and J gave up 9 bases, with 9 bases separating them. CDR3 length: 11 amino acids. This chain's CDR3 is CSARDDTRQYF. CDR3 nucleotide sequence: TGCAGTGCTAGAGATGACACACGGCAGTACTTC.

This chain links TRBV16 with TRBJ1-6, with TRBD1 matching 12 bases. Germline CDR1 and CDR2: KGHSY and FQNENV. The CDR3 has 21 amino acids. The V and J ends lost 2 bases and 0 bases, in that order; junction bases with no gene match: 11. CDR3 residues: CASSQRGQGAGSGSYNSPLHF. For the CDR3, the DNA is TGTGCCAGCAGCCAAAGGGGACAGGGGGCCGGTAGCGGCTCCTATAATTCACCCCTCCACTTT.

V is TRBV25-1 and J is TRBJ1-1; no clear D. Germline V lookup: CDR1 MGHDK, CDR2 SYGVNS. CDR3 size: 15 residues. Trimming left V 1 base short and J 6 bases short, with 15 bases between. CDR3 DNA sequence: TGTGCCAGCAGTGAATTAAAGGGAAAGAGGGCTGAAGCTTTCTTT. Amino acid sequence: CASSELKGKRAEAFF.

The chain combines TRBV3-1 (or the pseudogene TRBV3-2) with TRBJ1-3; 7 nucleotides match TRBD1. The germline V gene encodes CDR1 LGHDT and CDR2 YNNKEL (reference sequence). V shed 4 bases and J 0 bases; nucleotides not matched to a gene: 12. The CDR3 spans 18 residues. CDR3 protein: CASSPGQTSTYSGNTIYF. Written as DNA, the CDR3 is TGTGCCAGCAGCCCGGGACAGACCTCCACGTACTCTGGAAACACCATATATTTT.

This rearrangement joins TRBV7-9 to TRBJ2-3; 10 nucleotides align to TRBD1. In germline, CDR1 is SEHNR, CDR2 FQNEAQ (reference sequence). The CDR3 is made up of 16 amino acids. Trimming at V came to 5 bases and at J to 1 base, leaving 6 bases not matched to a gene. In DNA form, the CDR3 reads TGTGCCAGCAGCGTCCGACAGGGGGCCCGCACAGATACGCAGTATTTT. Translating it yields CASSVRQGARTDTQYF.

V and J are TRBV7-3 and TRBJ2-3, with 10 nucleotides matching TRBD2. This CDR3 contains 16 residues. The germline V gene has CDR1 SGHTA and CDR2 FQGTGA. Losses at the gene ends were 5 bases for V and 1 base for J; bases not matched to a gene: 6. The CDR3 sequence is CASSQPLAGGTDTQYF. The CDR3 coding sequence is TGTGCCAGCAGCCAACCCCTAGCGGGGGGCACAGATACGCAGTATTTT.

The CDR3 is CASSYTPGQSYNEQFF. In DNA, the CDR3 is TGTGCCAGCAGCTATACTCCGGGACAGAGTTACAATGAGCAGTTCTTC. The chain links TRBV28 to TRBJ2-1, with TRBD1 matching over 7 bases. The trim removed 6 bases at V and 4 bases at J, leaving 12 bases unmatched. The CDR3 has 16 amino acids. Germline V CDR1 and CDR2: MDHEN, SYDVKM.

The chain has TRBV9 and TRBJ1-2; 10 nucleotides agree with TRBD1. This CDR3 has 17 amino acids. Germline CDR1 and CDR2: SGDLS and YYNGEE. The V gene end was trimmed by 5 bases and the J gene end by 3 bases; junction bases not matched to a gene: 13. CDR3 DNA: TGTGCCAGCAGTGACGGACAGGGGGTCGGCGTCCACTATGGCTACACCTTC. It translates to CASSDGQGVGVHYGYTF.

The chain recombines TRBV6-1 with TRBJ2-7, with D possibly matching TRBD2 (6 bases). Deletions cut 0 bases from V and 6 bases from J, with 9 bases between. CDR3 length: 13 amino acids. Germline CDR1 is MNHNS and CDR2 is SASEGT. For the CDR3, the DNA is TGTGCCAGCAGTGAAGCGAACGGGAGCGAGCAGTACTTC. Its protein is CASSEANGSEQYF.

This clone was counted a few times. The chain is built from TRBV7-2 and TRBJ1-5; D not resolved. The germline V gene encodes CDR1 SGHTA and CDR2 FQGNSA. This CDR3 has 14 amino acids. Trimming removed 3 bases from V and 4 bases from J, with 10 bases in between. The CDR3, as DNA: TGTGCCAGCAGCTTTCCAGGCCATAATCAGCCCCAGCATTTT. It yields the protein CASSFPGHNQPQHF.

The V call is TRBV4-3, the J call TRBJ1-1; D ambiguous. Germline CDR1 is LGHNA and CDR2 is YSLEER. This CDR3 has 15 residues. V was shortened by 0 bases and J by 0 bases, with 8 bases between the two germline ends. CDR3 sequence (DNA): TGCGCCAGCAGCCAAGATTGGGCTCTGAACACTGAAGCTTTCTTT. Translation gives CASSQDWALNTEAFF.

A single count supports this clone. V usage is TRBV9 and J usage is TRBJ1-2, with 8 nucleotides matching TRBD1. There are 18 residues in the CDR3. CDR1 is SGDLS and CDR2 is YYNGEE in the germline V gene. The junction had 19 bases not matched to a gene; V was cut back by 1 base and J by 8 bases. The CDR3 region has the DNA TGTGCCAGCAGCGTATCCCGACAGGGGTCCCTCCACTCGTGGGGCTACACCTTC. It translates to CASSVSRQGSLHSWGYTF.

V is TRBV5-6 and J is TRBJ2-3; 14 positions match TRBD2. Germline-derived CDR1 and CDR2 are SGHDT and YYEEEE. The CDR3 totals 15 residues. With 3 bases clipped from V and 5 bases from J, the junction kept 2 bases outside the gene matches. CDR3 sequence reads: CASSSGLAGGDTQYF. The CDR3 DNA follows: TGTGCCAGCAGCTCAGGACTAGCGGGGGGAGATACGCAGTATTTT. The full variable domain, rest sourced from reference TRBV5-6 and TRBJ2-3, is DAGVTQSPTHLIKTRGQQVTLRCSPKSGHDTVSWYQQALGQGPQFIFQYYEEEERQRGNFPDRFSGHQFPNYSSELNVNALLLGDSALYLCASSSGLAGGDTQYFGPGTRLTVL.

The chain couples TRBV4-2 to TRBJ2-1; maybe TRBD2 (6 bases). Germline V gene sequence: CDR1 LGHNA, CDR2 YNFKEQ. The CDR3 runs to 15 residues. Trimming cost V 0 bases and J 9 bases, with 15 bases left between them. DNA for the CDR3: TGTGCCAGCAGCCAAGATCAGGGACTCAAAGGTGAGCAGTTCTTC. This translates into CASSQDQGLKGEQFF.

There are many counts of this clone. The chain combines TRBV13 with TRBJ1-3, with D tentatively TRBD1 (6 bases). The length of the CDR3 is 16 residues. Germline V gene sequence: CDR1 PRHDT, CDR2 FYEKMQ (reference sequence). The V and J ends lost 5 bases and 0 bases respectively, with 14 bases between them. The CDR3: CASSRGGGLSGNTIYF. DNA of the CDR3: TGTGCCAGCAGCCGGGGAGGGGGTCTCTCTGGAAACACCATATATTTT.

The genes are TRBV4-3 and TRBJ1-2; no definite D call. This CDR3 contains 17 residues. Trimming cost V 0 bases and J 5 bases, with 19 bases left between them. Germline V gene sequence: CDR1 LGHNA, CDR2 YSLEER. The CDR3 protein is CASSQDLPLGISYGYTF. In nucleotides, the CDR3 is TGCGCCAGCAGCCAAGATCTGCCCCTCGGGATCTCGTATGGCTACACCTTC.

The chain links TRBV4-3 to TRBJ1-2; the match to TRBD1 covers 9 bases. Per the germline V gene, CDR1 is LGHNA and CDR2 is YSLEER. J gave up 5 bases and V 4 bases, and 5 bases lay outside the gene matches. This CDR3 comprises 14 residues. CDR3 amino acids: CASSRDRVRYGYTF. Here the CDR3 DNA reads TGCGCCAGCAGCCGGGACAGGGTCCGGTATGGCTACACCTTC.